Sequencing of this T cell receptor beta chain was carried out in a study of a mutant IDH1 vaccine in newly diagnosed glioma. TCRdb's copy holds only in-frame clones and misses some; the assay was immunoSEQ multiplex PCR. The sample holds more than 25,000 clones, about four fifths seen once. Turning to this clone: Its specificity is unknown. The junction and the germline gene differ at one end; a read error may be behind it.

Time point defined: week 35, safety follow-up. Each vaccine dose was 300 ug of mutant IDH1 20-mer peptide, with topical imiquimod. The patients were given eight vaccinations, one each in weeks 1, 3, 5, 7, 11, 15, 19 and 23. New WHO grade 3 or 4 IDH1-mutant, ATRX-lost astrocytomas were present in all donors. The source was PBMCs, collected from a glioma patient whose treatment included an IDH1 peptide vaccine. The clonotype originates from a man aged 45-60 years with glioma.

The CDR3 nucleotides read TGTGCCAGCAGCTTGGTGGCTAGCGGGACCTCCCACGAGCAGTACTTC. Residues: CASSLVASGTSHEQYF. The rearrangement uses TRBV7-6 and TRBJ2-7, with TRBD2 matching over 9 bases. CDR1 is SGHVS, CDR2 FNYEAQ, per germline. The CDR3 is 16 residues long.